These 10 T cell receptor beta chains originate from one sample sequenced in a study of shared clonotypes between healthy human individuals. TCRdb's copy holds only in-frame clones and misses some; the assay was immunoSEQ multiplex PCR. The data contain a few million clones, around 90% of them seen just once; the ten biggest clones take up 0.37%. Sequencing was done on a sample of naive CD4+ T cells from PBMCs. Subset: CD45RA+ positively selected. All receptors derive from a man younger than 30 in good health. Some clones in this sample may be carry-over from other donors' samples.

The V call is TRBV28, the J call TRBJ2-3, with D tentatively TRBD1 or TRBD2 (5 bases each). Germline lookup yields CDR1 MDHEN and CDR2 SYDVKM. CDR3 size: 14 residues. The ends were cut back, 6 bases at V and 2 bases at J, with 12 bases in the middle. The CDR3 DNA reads TGTGCCAGCAGGAAAGGGACCTACACAGATACGCAGTATTTT. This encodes CASRKGTYTDTQYF.

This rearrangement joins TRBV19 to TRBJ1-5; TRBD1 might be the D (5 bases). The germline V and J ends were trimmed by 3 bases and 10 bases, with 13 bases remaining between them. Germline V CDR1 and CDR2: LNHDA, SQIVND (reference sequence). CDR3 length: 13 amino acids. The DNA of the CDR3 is TGTGCCAGTAGTATCCCAGGGATAGGACCCCAGCATTTT. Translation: CASSIPGIGPQHF.

CDR3 amino acids: CASSLSETGDIQYF. DNA of the CDR3: TGTGCCAGCAGTTTATCAGAAACGGGGGACATTCAGTACTTC. This chain joins TRBV28 and TRBJ2-4; D might be TRBD2 (6 bases). The germline gives CDR1 MDHEN, CDR2 SYDVKM. The CDR3 contains 14 residues. Trimming pared 1 base from V and 8 bases from J, leaving 12 bases between.

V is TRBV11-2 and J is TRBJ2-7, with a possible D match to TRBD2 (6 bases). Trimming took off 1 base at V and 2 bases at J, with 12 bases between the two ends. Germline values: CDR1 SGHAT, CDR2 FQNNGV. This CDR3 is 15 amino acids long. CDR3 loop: CASSLVGSGTYEQYF. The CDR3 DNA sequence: TGTGCCAGCAGCTTAGTTGGTAGCGGCACCTACGAGCAGTACTTC.

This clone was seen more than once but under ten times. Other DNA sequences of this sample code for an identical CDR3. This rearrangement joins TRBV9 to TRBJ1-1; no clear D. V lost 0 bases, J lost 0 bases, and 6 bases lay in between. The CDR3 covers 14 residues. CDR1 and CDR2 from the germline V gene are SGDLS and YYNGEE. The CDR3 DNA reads TGTGCCAGCAGCGTAGCTGGGATGAACACTGAAGCTTTCTTT. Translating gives CASSVAGMNTEAFF.

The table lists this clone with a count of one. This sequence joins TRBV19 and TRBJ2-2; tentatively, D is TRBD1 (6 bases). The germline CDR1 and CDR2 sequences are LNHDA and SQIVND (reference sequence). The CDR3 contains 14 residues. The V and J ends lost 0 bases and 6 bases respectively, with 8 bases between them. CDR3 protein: CASSIDRGSGELFF. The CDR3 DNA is TGTGCCAGTAGTATAGACAGGGGCTCCGGGGAGCTGTTTTTT.

CDR3 loop: CASSVGGTGATQYF. In DNA, the CDR3 is TGTGCCAGCAGCGTAGGCGGGACAGGCGCTACGCAGTATTTT. The chain has TRBV9 and TRBJ2-3; 8 bases match TRBD1. CDR3 length: 14 amino acids. Trimming cost V 0 bases and J 8 bases; bases outside gene matches: 5. Germline V lookup: CDR1 SGDLS, CDR2 YYNGEE. Combining the CDR3 with reference TRBV9 and TRBJ2-3 gives the whole variable domain DSGVTQTPKHLITATGQRVTLRCSPRSGDLSVYWYQQSLDQGLQFLIQYYNGEERAKGNILERFSAQQFPDLHSELNLSSLELGDSALYFCASSVGGTGATQYFGPGTRLTVL.

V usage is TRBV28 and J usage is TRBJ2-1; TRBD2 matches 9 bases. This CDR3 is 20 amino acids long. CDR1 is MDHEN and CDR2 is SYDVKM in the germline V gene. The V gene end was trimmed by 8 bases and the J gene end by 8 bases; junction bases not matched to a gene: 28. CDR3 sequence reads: CASAALGVGESGGRLYEQFF. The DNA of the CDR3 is TGTGCCAGCGCAGCCCTGGGTGTAGGGGAAAGCGGGGGGAGGCTCTATGAGCAGTTCTTC.

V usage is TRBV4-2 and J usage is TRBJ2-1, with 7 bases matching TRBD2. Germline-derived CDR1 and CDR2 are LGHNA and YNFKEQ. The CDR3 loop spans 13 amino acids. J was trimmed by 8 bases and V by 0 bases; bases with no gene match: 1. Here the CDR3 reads CASSQDRGDEQFF. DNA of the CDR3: TGTGCCAGCAGCCAAGATCGGGGGGATGAGCAGTTCTTC.

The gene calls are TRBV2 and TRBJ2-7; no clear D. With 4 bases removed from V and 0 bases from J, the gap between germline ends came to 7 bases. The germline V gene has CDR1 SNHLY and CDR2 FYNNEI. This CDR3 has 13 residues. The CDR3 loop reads CASSVTDSYEQYF. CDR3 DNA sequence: TGTGCCAGCAGTGTGACGGACTCCTACGAGCAGTACTTC. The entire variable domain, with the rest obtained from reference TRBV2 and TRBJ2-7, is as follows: EPEVTQTPSHQVTQMGQEVILRCVPISNHLYFYWYRQILGQKVEFLVSFYNNEISEKSEIFDDQFSVERPDGSNFTLKIRSTKLEDSAMYFCASSVTDSYEQYFGPGTRLTVT.